This is a list of T cell receptor beta chains from one sample in a study of T-cell reconstitution after alpha-beta-depleted transplantation in children. TCRdb ran MiXCR on the PCR reads and lists one entry per CDR3 protein. Among some 290,000 distinct CDR3 sequences, around 20% were seen once, and the ten largest hold roughly 11%. The sequenced sample was PBMCs, mostly from graft donor cells, obtained 180 days after TCRalphabeta/CD19-depleted stem cell transplant. These receptors were obtained from a male patient younger than 18 who had a stem cell transplant for acute lymphoblastic leukemia, so the T cells may come from the graft donor. Each CDR3 is given with its conserved first and last residue. D genes are given only for firm matches. Rows give clone size only sometimes, using once, few, many, or a class for an expanded clone.

TRBD2 TRBJ2-7 TRBV20-1 few TGCAGTGCTAGAGATCGGCAGGTAGCGGGAGGCATCTCCTACGAGCAGTACTTC CSARDRQVAGGISYEQYF
. TRBJ2-1 TRBV7-7 few TGTGCCAGCCAACCCTTAGGGGTGGCTTACAATGAGCAGTTCTTC CASQPLGVAYNEQFF
. TRBJ2-5 TRBV9 few TGTGCCAGCAGCGTAGGGTTCCGGGGAACGGCGGAGACCCAGTACTTC CASSVGFRGTAETQYF
. TRBJ2-1 TRBV15 . TGTGCCACCAGCACCAGCCGCGGACATACCTCCTACAATGAGCAGTTCTTC CATSTSRGHTSYNEQFF
. TRBJ2-3 TRBV7-3 . TGTGCCAGCAGCCCTGTGCCTCCAGATACGCAGTATTTT CASSPVPPDTQYF
. TRBJ1-4 TRBV7-2 few TGTGCCAGCAGCTTAGCAGGGCTCGCTAATGAAAAACTGTTTTTT CASSLAGLANEKLFF
. TRBJ1-4 TRBV20-1 . TGCAGTGCTAGAGATCGCTCCCTGGGGCTACTGGAAAAACTGTTTTTT CSARDRSLGLLEKLFF
TRBD2 TRBJ2-7 TRBV5-1 once TGCGCCAGCAGCCCCGGACTAGCGGCCCTCTCCAAGCAGTACTTC CASSPGLAALSKQYF
. TRBJ2-1 TRBV18 . TGTGCCAGATCAGTCATGGGCGTCGAGCAGTTCTTC CARSVMGVEQFF
TRBD1 TRBJ2-2 TRBV29-1 few TGCAGCGTTGCGTGGGACAGGGGCCGCACCGGGGAGCTGTTTTTT CSVAWDRGRTGELFF
TRBD2 TRBJ2-7 TRBV11-2 . TGTGCCAGCAGCTTAGAACTAGCGGGAGGAAGTGAGCAGTACTTC CASSLELAGGSEQYF
TRBD2 TRBJ2-3 TRBV6-2/TRBV6-3 . TGTGCCAGCAGTCCCCATGGAGGCGGGAGGGTGGATACGCAGTATTTT CASSPHGGGRVDTQYF
TRBD1 TRBJ2-6 TRBV6-5 . TGTGCCAGCAGTTACTCAGGGGGCGGTGGAGGGGCCAACGTCCTGACTTTC CASSYSGGGGGANVLTF
TRBD2 TRBJ2-1 TRBV5-1 . TGCGCCAGCAGCTTGCGTCGGGAGGGCTCCTACAATGAGCAGTTCTTC CASSLRREGSYNEQFF
TRBD2 TRBJ2-7 TRBV7-2 few TGTGCCAGCAGTTTCCTCCTACTAGCGGGAAGGGACGAGCAGTACTTC CASSFLLLAGRDEQYF
. TRBJ2-2 TRBV9 . TGTGCCAGCACTTCCGAGGGGAGCACCGGGGAGCTGTTTTTT CASTSEGSTGELFF
TRBD2 TRBJ2-7 TRBV6-1 few TGTGCCAGCAGACTAGCGGGAGGGACCTACGAGCAGTACTTC CASRLAGGTYEQYF
TRBD2 TRBJ2-7 TRBV5-1 many TGCGCCAGCAGCTTAGTCAGCGGGAGGGCGATTTACGAGCAGTACTTC CASSLVSGRAIYEQYF
. TRBJ2-2 TRBV24-1 . TGTGCCACCAGTGACTCCGGGCAGGCCGGGGAGCTGTTTTTT CATSDSGQAGELFF
TRBD1 TRBJ1-5 TRBV6-6 . TGTGCCAGCCGGGGACAGGGCCATCAGCCCCAGCATTTT CASRGQGHQPQHF
. TRBJ1-1 TRBV7-2 . TGTGCCAGCAGCTTAGATTTGGGGGGAATGAACACTGAAGCTTTCTTT CASSLDLGGMNTEAFF
TRBD1 TRBJ1-1 TRBV7-2 . TGTGCCAGCAGCCCGAGGGACAGGGGCACTGAAGCTTTCTTT CASSPRDRGTEAFF
. TRBJ2-7 TRBV9 few TGTGCCAGCAGCGTCGCCTCGGAATACGAGCAGTACTTC CASSVASEYEQYF
TRBD2 TRBJ2-1 TRBV11-2 . TGTGCCAGCAGCTCGAGGACTAGCGGGAGGCCGGGGCAGTTCTTC CASSSRTSGRPGQFF
. TRBJ2-1 TRBV7-2 many TGTGCCAGCAGCCCGAGGGACTTACGAATAAATGAGCAGTTCTTC CASSPRDLRINEQFF
. TRBJ2-4 TRBV5-6 . TGTGCCAGCAGCTTGAACGATCTAGCCAAAAACATTCAGTACTTC CASSLNDLAKNIQYF
TRBD2 TRBJ2-3 TRBV20-1 once TGCAGTGCTAGAGATTATAGGGGACTAGGCGGGGCTCCCGATACGCAGTATTTT CSARDYRGLGGAPDTQYF
TRBD2 TRBJ2-2 TRBV7-9 . TGTGCCAGCAGCCCGCTACTAGCGGGAGTCCCCGGGGAGCTGTTTTTT CASSPLLAGVPGELFF
. TRBJ2-1 TRBV7-9 few TGTGCCAGCAGCCGCCTGGACAATGAGCAGTTCTTC CASSRLDNEQFF
TRBD2 TRBJ2-3 TRBV5-1 few TGCGCCAGCAGCTTGGAAACGGGGACTAGCGGCCGATCCACAGATACGCAGTATTTT CASSLETGTSGRSTDTQYF
. TRBJ2-7 TRBV7-6 . TGTGCCAGCAGCTTAGTGGGGCAAGAGCAGTACTTC CASSLVGQEQYF
. TRBJ1-3 TRBV7-6 many TGTGCCAGCAGCTTAGGGTGGACGGCTGGAAACACCATATATTTT CASSLGWTAGNTIYF
. TRBJ2-1 TRBV21-1 . TGTGCCAGCAGCAGACTCACGGGGGCGGCGGGAGGGTTGGGTGATGAGCAGTTCTTC CASSRLTGAAGGLGDEQFF
. TRBJ1-2 TRBV12-3/TRBV12-4 . TGTGCCAGCAGTTTAAGGCAGGGGAGGTGGTATGGCTACACCTTC CASSLRQGRWYGYTF
. TRBJ2-5 TRBV11-2 . TGTGCCAGCAGCTTAGATATAAGAGGGGGAAGGGAGACCCAGTACTTC CASSLDIRGGRETQYF